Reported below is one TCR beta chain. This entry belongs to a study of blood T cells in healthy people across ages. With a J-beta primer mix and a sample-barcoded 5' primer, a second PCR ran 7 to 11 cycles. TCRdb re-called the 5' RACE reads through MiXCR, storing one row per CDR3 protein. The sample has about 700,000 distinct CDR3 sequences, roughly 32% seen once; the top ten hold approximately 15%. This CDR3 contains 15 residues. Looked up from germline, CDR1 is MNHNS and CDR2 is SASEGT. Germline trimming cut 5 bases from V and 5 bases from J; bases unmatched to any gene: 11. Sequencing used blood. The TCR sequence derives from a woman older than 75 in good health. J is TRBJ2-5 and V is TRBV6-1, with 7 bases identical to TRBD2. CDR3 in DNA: TGTGCCAGCAGTCCGTTGGGGGGGTACAGGGAGACCCAGTACTTC. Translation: CASSPLGGYRETQYF.